This paragraph reports one T cell receptor (beta chain). This clonotype has ten or more counts. What antigen it recognizes has not been identified. No per-base quality is available; no much larger clone lies one base away. The data originate from a study of human T cells and chemical hapten exposure (dated by TCRdb to the early 2020s). Turning to the overall study: Libraries were combined into a pool for sequencing, and differences in TCR yield between samples came mainly from small differences in library volumes within the pool. Peripheral blood TCR repertoire changes were tracked in vivo in alopecia patients during primary and secondary sensitization to the hapten diphenylcyclopropenone (DPC). Each blood RNA sample was used to sequence both TCR alpha and TCR beta chains. Study-wide findings and limitations: The number of TCRs above 1 in 1000 frequency did not change with DPC sensitization; there was no evidence of global repertoire structure alterations. Repeated subsampling changed both the strength of the expansion versus patch-test correlation and the threshold at which the correlation became significant.

The time point label for this specimen denotes: healthy volunteer bleed at 6 weeks. Total RNA was isolated from unfractionated whole blood collected in Tempus Blood RNA tubes. About 5 healthy volunteers served as TCR sequencing controls and were bled at day 0, 2 weeks and 6 weeks. Libraries were made using RACE. The sequencer was a NextSeq 500. During library preparation, unique molecular identifiers were attached to individual cDNA molecules so that TCRs could be counted quantitatively and reproducibly. In the paper's pipeline: The median number of TCRs per sample was 95,638, ranging from about 20,000 to 690,600. The Decombinator software suite was used to annotate the V, J and CDR3 of the TCR reads. Every sample was subsampled to the same number of TCRs (28,000) for the PS versus PT1 abundance plots. Expanded TCRs were defined as absent before sensitization and observed at least eight times at the 2-week time point. The raw public data were reprocessed by TCRdb itself: fastp quality trimming at Q25, MiXCR clonotype calling, in-frame beta chains only. Identical CDR3 protein sequences are pooled into one entry, listed with their most common genes and DNA. Here the V and J calls rest on TCRdb's processing, not on the authors' analysis. This sample has around 70,000 distinct CDR3 sequences in its table, and around 6.1% of those were observed once. 3% to 3.5% of the sample rests with the top ten.

This sequence was found in a female donor in good health. Some clones in this sample may be carry-over from other donors' samples. Specimen: whole blood.

The bases are TGTGCCAGCACCCGGGGTCTAGGCGAGCAGTACTTC. This yields the protein CASTRGLGEQYF. The V and J segments used are TRBV7-8 and TRBJ2-7; matching of 5 bases hints at TRBD2 as the D gene. V is pared back by 7 bases and J by 6 bases, with 13 bases lying between the germline termini. Measured from the cysteine to the phenylalanine, the CDR3 is 12 residues long. The entry retains the CDR3 DNA only, 36 bases that are in frame from base 1. Reading the germline V gene gives CDR1 SGHVS and CDR2 FQNEAQ.